The 6 T cell receptor beta chains below all came from one sample that was sequenced in a study of molecular identifiers for immune sequencing clone quantification. TCRdb recomputed calls from the PCR reads with MiXCR, one row per CDR3 protein. Seen here are some 100,000 distinct CDR3 sequences, under 40% observed once, and the top ten hold around 4.2%. Sequences were obtained from naive CD8+ T cells from blood, with Jurkat cell RNA spiked in. Subset defined: FACS-sorted CD8+CD4-CCR7+CD45RA+ naive T cells. These TCRs come from a human donor in good health. Some libraries in this study had Jurkat cell RNA spiked in.

With respect to this clonotype: A much more abundant neighbour one base away suggests this may be a read error. This chain joins TRBV7-2 and TRBJ2-7; D could derive from TRBD1 or TRBD2 (6 bases each). There are 13 residues in the CDR3. The germline gives CDR1 SGHTA, CDR2 FQGNSA. The CDR3 is CAGSFGGLYEQYF. The CDR3, as DNA: TGTGCCGGCAGCTTCGGGGGCCTATACGAGCAGTACTTC.

Many counts were recorded for this clonotype. The chain recombines TRBV29-1 with TRBJ2-1; the D is unclear. The CDR3 has 12 amino acids. Trimming removed 4 bases at V and 8 bases at J, with 12 bases between. Germline V gives CDR1 SQVTM, CDR2 ANQGSEA. CDR3 in amino acids: CSVALAGDEQFF. The CDR3 DNA follows: TGCAGCGTTGCGTTGGCTGGCGATGAGCAGTTCTTC.

In regard to this clonotype: Given the absence of the conserved phenylalanine or tryptophan at the CDR3 end, a read error is likely. This chain links TRBV7-9 with TRBJ1-4; D unclear. Germline-derived CDR1 and CDR2 are SEHNR and FQNEAQ (reference sequence). This CDR3 spans 12 amino acids. V dropped 8 bases and J dropped 5 bases, with 9 bases sitting between them. The CDR3 spells CASPGENEKLFV. The CDR3 DNA follows: TGTGCCAGCCCGGGAGAGAATGAAAAACTGTTTGTT.

This clonotype has at least ten counts. The CDR3 bases are TGTGCCAGCAGTTTCTCCTACGAGCAGTACTTC. It codes for CASSFSYEQYF. The chain joins TRBV27 to TRBJ2-7; D unclear. The CDR3 is 11 amino acids. The V and J ends lost 3 bases and 0 bases respectively, with 0 bases between them. The germline V gene encodes CDR1 MNHEY and CDR2 SMNVEV (reference sequence).

The sample holds one count of this clonotype. A much larger clone differs from this one at a single base, so this may be a read error. The V call is TRBV20-1, the J call TRBJ2-7; 8 bases are a match to TRBD1. The CDR3 runs 15 residues. With 5 bases clipped from V and 5 bases from J, the junction kept 14 bases outside the gene matches. CDR1 is DFQATT, CDR2 SNEGSKA, per germline (reference sequence). CDR3 DNA: TGCAGTGCTCTTCCGGGACAGGTAAACAACAACGAGCAGTACTTC. This codes for CSALPGQVNNNEQYF.

In regard to this clonotype: This sequence may be a read error, since a much larger clone differs from it by one base. The CDR3 end shows no conserved phenylalanine or tryptophan, and so a read error is likely. The rearrangement uses TRBV7-9 and TRBJ2-7, with 8 positions matching TRBD1. Looked up from germline, CDR1 is SEHNR and CDR2 is FQNEAQ (reference sequence). With V trimmed by 1 base and J by 5 bases, 4 bases remained unmatched. The CDR3 contains 14 residues. The DNA for the CDR3 is TGTGCCAGCAGCTTAGGCAGGGGGCATCACGAGCAGTACTAC. Encoded protein: CASSLGRGHHEQYY.